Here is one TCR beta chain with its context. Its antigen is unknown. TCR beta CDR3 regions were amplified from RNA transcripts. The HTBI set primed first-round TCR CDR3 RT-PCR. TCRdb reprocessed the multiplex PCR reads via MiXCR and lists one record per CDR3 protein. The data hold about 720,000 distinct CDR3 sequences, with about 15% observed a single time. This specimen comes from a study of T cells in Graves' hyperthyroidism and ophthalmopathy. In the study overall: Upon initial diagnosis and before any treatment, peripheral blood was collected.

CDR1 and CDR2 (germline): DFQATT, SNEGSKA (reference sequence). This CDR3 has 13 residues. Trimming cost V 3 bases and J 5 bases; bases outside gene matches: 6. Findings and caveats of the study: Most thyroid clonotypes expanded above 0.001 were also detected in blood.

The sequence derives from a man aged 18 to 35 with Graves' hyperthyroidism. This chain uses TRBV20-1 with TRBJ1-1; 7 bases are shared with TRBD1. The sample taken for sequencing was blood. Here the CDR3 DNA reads TGCAGTGCTAGTAACAGGGGAACAACTGAAGCTTTCTTT. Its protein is CSASNRGTTEAFF.